Following are 23 T cell receptor beta chains from one sample sequenced in a study of shared clonotypes between healthy human individuals. Clones were read by immunoSEQ multiplex PCR, and TCRdb kept only the in-frame ones, dropping some. The repertoire holds hundreds of thousands of clones, with roughly 72% as singletons. Material: PBMCs. All receptors come from a middle-aged woman in good health. Some clones in this sample may be carry-over from other donors' samples.

This chain uses TRBV7-3 with TRBJ2-1; 9 bases are shared with TRBD1. In germline, CDR1 is SGHTA, CDR2 FQGTGA. J lost 8 bases, V lost 5 bases, and 10 bases had no gene match. The CDR3 has 15 amino acids. The CDR3 spells CASSPGDRELYEQFF. CDR3 DNA sequence: TGTGCCAGCAGCCCCGGGGACAGGGAACTCTATGAGCAGTTCTTC.

This chain joins TRBV5-1 and TRBJ2-7; TRBD2 agrees at 13 bases. V trimming: 4 bases; J trimming: 6 bases; junction bases outside the gene matches: 4. The length of the CDR3 is 14 residues. Germline-derived CDR1 and CDR2 are SGHRS and YFSETQ. CDR3 in amino acids: CASSPGLAGVEQYF. The CDR3, as DNA: TGCGCCAGCAGCCCCGGACTAGCGGGAGTCGAGCAGTACTTC.

The chain employs TRBV6-1 and TRBJ2-2; 8 nucleotides align to TRBD2. Germline CDR1 is MNHNS and CDR2 is SASEGT. This CDR3 is built from 15 residues. V trimming: 8 bases; J trimming: 4 bases; junction bases outside the gene matches: 9. The CDR3, as DNA: TGTGCCAGCCATACCCCAACTAGCGGCACCGGGGAGCTGTTTTTT. It specifies CASHTPTSGTGELFF.

This sequence joins TRBV9 and TRBJ1-5, with D unresolved. Trimming removed 5 bases from V and 3 bases from J, with 15 bases in between. The CDR3 is made up of 15 amino acids. From germline, CDR1 is SGDLS and CDR2 YYNGEE. For the CDR3, the DNA is TGTGCCAGCAGTTCCCGGGGAGAGACCAATCAGCCCCAGCATTTT. Residues: CASSSRGETNQPQHF.

The chain links TRBV6-5 to TRBJ1-5; D might be TRBD1 (5 bases). Germline V gives CDR1 MNHEY, CDR2 SVGAGI. Trimming stripped 10 bases from V and 2 bases from J, with 12 bases between. The CDR3 has 13 amino acids. The CDR3 bases are TGTGCCACCCGGGCGGGGGGCAATCAGCCCCAGCATTTT. Its translation: CATRAGGNQPQHF.

The chain employs TRBV5-8 and TRBJ1-4; D remains ambiguous. The CDR3 has 14 amino acids. The germline CDR1 and CDR2 sequences are SGHTS and YDEGEE. V was shortened by 4 bases and J by 8 bases, with 15 bases between the two germline ends. CDR3 residues: CASSPLMFLEKLFF. The CDR3, as DNA: TGTGCCAGCAGCCCCTTGATGTTCCTCGAAAAACTGTTTTTT.

This clone was observed a single time. One end of the junction is discordant with germline, which a read error may explain. V is TRBV28 and J is TRBJ2-7; the match to TRBD1 covers 9 bases. Per germline, CDR1 MDHEN and CDR2 SYDVKM. This CDR3 comprises 14 residues. The CDR3 reads CASSFRTGAYEQYF. CDR3 DNA sequence: TGCGCCAGCTCTTTTAGGACAGGGGCTTACGAGCAGTACTTC.

The chain is built from TRBV28 and TRBJ2-2, with D unresolved. CDR1 MDHEN and CDR2 SYDVKM come from the germline V gene. V dropped 5 bases and J dropped 3 bases, with 7 bases sitting between them. The CDR3 spans 13 residues. The CDR3 sequence: CASSRPDTGELFF. The CDR3 DNA is TGTGCCAGCAGTAGACCAGACACCGGGGAGCTGTTTTTT.

The chain recombines TRBV28 with TRBJ2-5; D is undetermined. The germline V and J ends were trimmed by 2 bases and 7 bases, with 23 bases remaining between them. The CDR3 is made up of 17 amino acids. The germline V gene has CDR1 MDHEN and CDR2 SYDVKM. CDR3 protein: CASSLDRGHPGPGTQYF. CDR3 bases: TGTGCCAGCAGTTTAGATCGCGGTCACCCCGGTCCCGGGACCCAGTACTTC.

The V call is TRBV7-3, the J call TRBJ2-1, with TRBD2 as a possible D gene (6 bases). The CDR3 sequence is 15 residues long. V shed 5 bases and J shed 5 bases, with 16 bases lying between them. CDR1 SGHTA and CDR2 FQGTGA come from the germline V gene. The CDR3 DNA reads TGTGCCAGCAGCCCGTCCCGGAGGGGTGACAATGAGCAGTTCTTC. Its translation is CASSPSRRGDNEQFF.

This clone was counted a few times. V is TRBV14 and J is TRBJ1-4, with a weak D call TRBD1 (5 bases). The germline CDR1 and CDR2 sequences are SGHDN and FVKESK. Trimming took off 1 base at V and 6 bases at J, with 15 bases between the two ends. The CDR3 is 16 amino acids. As DNA, the CDR3 is TGTGCCAGCAGCCAAGCCCTGGGACGGACACATGAAAAACTGTTTTTT. Residues: CASSQALGRTHEKLFF.

The V call is TRBV7-4, the J call TRBJ1-5, with 11 bases fitting TRBD1. J lost 1 base, V lost 4 bases, and 9 bases had no gene match. Germline V gives CDR1 SGHVT, CDR2 SQSDAQ. This CDR3 is built from 18 residues. CDR3 sequence: CASSSAGTGGPSNQPQHF. DNA of the CDR3: TGTGCCAGCAGCTCCGCCGGGACAGGGGGTCCCAGCAATCAGCCCCAGCATTTT.

This sequence joins TRBV7-9 and TRBJ2-1; possible D gene TRBD1, 6 bases. Trimming took 7 bases from V and 9 from J, leaving 19 bases between them. CDR1 SEHNR and CDR2 FQNEAQ come from the germline V gene (reference sequence). This CDR3 is 14 amino acids long. Here the CDR3 reads CASTSTMGAGEQFF. The CDR3 DNA reads as TGTGCCAGCACCTCCACTATGGGGGCCGGTGAGCAGTTCTTC.

The chain couples TRBV5-6 to TRBJ2-1; 9 nucleotides line up with TRBD2. The length of the CDR3 is 16 residues. CDR1 SGHDT and CDR2 YYEEEE come from the germline V gene. V was pared by 4 bases and J by 1 base, with 6 bases of the junction left unmatched. This CDR3 is CASSNSGSGSYNEQFF. The CDR3 DNA sequence: TGTGCCAGCAGCAATAGCGGGAGTGGGTCCTACAATGAGCAGTTCTTC.

The rearrangement joins TRBV19 to TRBJ2-2; possibly TRBD2 for D (5 bases). The germline V gene has CDR1 LNHDA and CDR2 SQIVND (reference sequence). Trimming pared 2 bases from V and 7 bases from J, leaving 8 bases between. The CDR3 has 13 amino acids. In nucleotides, the CDR3 is TGTGCCAGTAGTATAAGTGAGGGCGGGGAGCTGTTTTTT. Encoded protein: CASSISEGGELFF.

The chain uses TRBV30 and TRBJ1-1, with a weak D call TRBD1 (5 bases). The CDR3 loop spans 17 amino acids. Per germline, CDR1 GTSNPN and CDR2 SVGIG (reference sequence). Between the trimmed V and J ends, which lost 0 bases and 5 bases, there was a span of 22 bases. CDR3 sequence: CAWSVTRVWGRGTEAFF. CDR3 DNA sequence: TGTGCCTGGAGTGTAACGAGGGTCTGGGGGAGAGGGACTGAAGCTTTCTTT.

This clone is medium-sized by share. This same CDR3 is encoded by further DNA sequences in the sample. The chain is built from TRBV6-1 and TRBJ2-7, with a possible D match to TRBD1 (6 bases). V was clipped by 2 bases and J by 2 bases, with 13 bases between them. From germline, CDR1 is MNHNS and CDR2 SASEGT. CDR3 length: 15 residues. CDR3 DNA: TGTGCCAGCAGTGAAAGTGTGGGGGCCCCCTACGAGCAGTACTTC. Its protein product is CASSESVGAPYEQYF.

The chain links TRBV10-3 to TRBJ2-1, with 7 bases identical to TRBD2. J gave up 2 bases and V 0 bases, and 1 base lay outside the gene matches. This CDR3 contains 15 residues. CDR1 ENHRY and CDR2 SYGVKD come from the germline V gene. The CDR3 reads CAISESAGPYNEQFF. CDR3 nucleotide sequence: TGTGCCATCAGTGAGTCAGCGGGGCCCTACAATGAGCAGTTCTTC.

The chain is built from TRBV28 and TRBJ2-7; 9 bases line up with TRBD1. The CDR3 covers 15 residues. V trimming: 2 bases; J trimming: 2 bases; junction bases outside the gene matches: 4. Germline CDR1 MDHEN, CDR2 SYDVKM. CDR3 bases: TGTGCCAGCAGTTTAGCGGGACAGGGTCCCTACGAGCAGTACTTC. Translated, it gives CASSLAGQGPYEQYF.

This clone was picked up many times. V and J are TRBV6-1 and TRBJ2-5; the match to TRBD2 covers 10 bases. V shed 5 bases and J 5 bases; nucleotides not matched to a gene: 8. The CDR3 covers 15 residues. The V gene's germline CDR1 is MNHNS and CDR2 SASEGT. The chain's CDR3 is CASSQLAGDSETQYF. In nucleotides, the CDR3 is TGTGCCAGCAGTCAGCTAGCGGGAGATTCTGAGACCCAGTACTTC.

Comments on this clone: A far more abundant clone sits one base away, making this likely a read error. This chain joins TRBV6-5 and TRBJ2-7, with D uncertain. The CDR3 has 13 amino acids. Germline assignment: CDR1 MNHEY and CDR2 SVGAGI. The CDR3 loop is CAGSYTATYEQYF. CDR3 in DNA: TGTGCCGGCAGTTATACGGCGACCTACGAGCAGTACTTC.

On this clone itself: Because the CDR3's place on the DNA is in doubt, the DNA is left out and the CDR3 is given as listed by TCRdb. The chain is built from TRBV21-1 and TRBJ1-5; the D call of TRBD1 is as the table states it, not checked on the DNA. TRBV21-1 is a documented pseudogene. Termini included, the CDR3 measures 23 amino acids. The CDR3 protein is CASSKVGQGARGGCGYSNQPQHF.

The chain has TRBV27 and TRBJ1-1; 10 bases match TRBD1. The germline V gene encodes CDR1 MNHEY and CDR2 SMNVEV (reference sequence). This CDR3 comprises 14 residues. J was trimmed by 10 bases and V by 2 bases; bases with no gene match: 7. The CDR3 loop is CASSLSRGQGLAFF. CDR3 DNA sequence: TGTGCCAGCAGTTTAAGCCGGGGACAGGGGTTAGCTTTCTTT.